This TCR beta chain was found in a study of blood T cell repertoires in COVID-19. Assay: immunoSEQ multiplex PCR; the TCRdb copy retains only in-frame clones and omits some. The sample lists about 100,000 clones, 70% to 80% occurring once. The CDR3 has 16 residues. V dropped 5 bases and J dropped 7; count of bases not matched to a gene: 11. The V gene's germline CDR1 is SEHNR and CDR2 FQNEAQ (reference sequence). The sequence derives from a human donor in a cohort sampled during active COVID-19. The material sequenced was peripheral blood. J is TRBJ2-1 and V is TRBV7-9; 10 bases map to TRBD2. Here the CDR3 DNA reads TGTGCCAGCAGCCCCCCGAGCGGGAGGGCCGGTAATGAGCAGTTCTTC. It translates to CASSPPSGRAGNEQFF. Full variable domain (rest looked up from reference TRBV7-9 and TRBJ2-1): DTGVSQNPRHKITKRGQNVTFRCDPISEHNRLYWYRQTLGQGPEFLTYFQNEAQLEKSRLLSDRFSAERPKGSFSTLEIQRTEQGDSAMYLCASSPPSGRAGNEQFFGPGTRLTVL.